This TCR beta chain was obtained from a study of immune cell composition in non-small cell lung cancer. This CDR3 region has 14 residues. From germline, CDR1 is SNHLY and CDR2 FYNNEI. Deletions cut 6 bases from V and 7 bases from J, with 16 bases between. On this clone itself: The antigen remains unidentified.

Study-wide results and limits: In adenocarcinoma, maximal tumour-associated clone frequency tracked TIL tumour reactivity.

The protocol was immunoSEQ multiplex PCR, while the TCRdb copy is restricted to in-frame clones and leaves out a portion. The data contain approximately 9,100 clones, about 80% of them singletons. The chain carries TRBV2 and TRBJ1-5; D possibly corresponds to TRBD1 (5 bases). Sequencing was carried out using lung tumor tissue. The TCR sequence derives from a human donor with non-small cell lung cancer. The CDR3 bases are TGTGCCAGCAGAGCGACAGCCTGGGGGCAGCCCCAGCATTTT. It yields the protein CASRATAWGQPQHF.